This T cell receptor beta chain was captured by sequencing in a study of T cell responses to AZD1222 COVID-19 vaccine. Study findings and constraints: The peak T cell response came first, and repertoires were sampled only after it.

Sequencing used immunoSEQ multiplex PCR; TCRdb keeps in-frame clones, though not all of them. This sample has over 110,000 clones; roughly 91% occur once, and the top ten carry 4% to 5.5%. About this clone: Its specificity is not known.

Germline-derived CDR1 and CDR2 are LGHDT and YNNKEL (reference sequence). The CDR3 has 16 amino acids. V lost 2 bases to trimming and J lost 9 bases; unmatched junction nucleotides: 4. The material was peripheral blood, obtained on day 0 of AZD1222 vaccination. The sequence derives from an adult in good health. This sequence joins TRBV3-1 (or the pseudogene TRBV3-2) and TRBJ2-1; 16 bases agree with TRBD2. In DNA, the CDR3 is TGTGCCAGCAGCCAACACGGGACTAGCGGGAGGGGTGAGCAGTTCTTC. This gives the protein CASSQHGTSGRGEQFF.